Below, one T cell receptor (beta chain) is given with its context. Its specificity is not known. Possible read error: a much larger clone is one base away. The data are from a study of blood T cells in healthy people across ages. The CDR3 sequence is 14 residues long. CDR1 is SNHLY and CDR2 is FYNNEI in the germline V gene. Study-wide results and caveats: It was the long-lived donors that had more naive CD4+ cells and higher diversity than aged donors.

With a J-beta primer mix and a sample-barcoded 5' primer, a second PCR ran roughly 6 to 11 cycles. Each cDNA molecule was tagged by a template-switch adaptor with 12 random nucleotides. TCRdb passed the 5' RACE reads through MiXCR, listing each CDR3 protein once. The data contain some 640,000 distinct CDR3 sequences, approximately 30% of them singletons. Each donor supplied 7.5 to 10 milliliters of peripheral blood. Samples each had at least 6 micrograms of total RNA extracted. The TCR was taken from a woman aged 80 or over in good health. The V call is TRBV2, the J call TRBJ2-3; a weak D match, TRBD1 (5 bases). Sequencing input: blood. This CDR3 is CAIKGPMETDTQDF. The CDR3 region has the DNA TGTGCCATCAAGGGTCCCATGGAGACAGATACGCAGGATTTT.